This TCR beta chain originates from a study of blood T cells in healthy people across ages. The authors ran a second PCR of roughly 6 to 12 cycles using a sample-barcoded 5' primer and a J-beta primer mix. Tagging of each cDNA molecule was performed by a template-switch adaptor with 12 random nucleotides. MiXCR was run by TCRdb on the 5' RACE reads, yielding one entry per CDR3 protein. The repertoire holds about 640,000 distinct CDR3 sequences, with approximately 59% as singletons. Study outcomes and limitations: Older age coincided with a roughly linear decline in TCR beta diversity per million T cells. The unsorted PBMCs prevented any conclusive comparison of naive versus antigen-experienced cells.

This clonotype was counted between two and nine times. The antigen is undetermined. Investigators took around 10 milliliters of peripheral blood from every donor. CDR3 length: 15 residues. Germline V CDR1 and CDR2: SGHTA, FQGNSA. V gave up 4 bases and J gave up 1 base, with 13 bases separating them. The clonotype was recovered from a man in his 60s in good health. The gene calls are TRBV7-2 and TRBJ1-2, with a tentative D call TRBD1 (6 bases). The sequenced sample was blood. The CDR3 loop reads CASSSLGGGNYGYTF. Written as DNA, the CDR3 is TGTGCCAGCAGCTCGCTCGGAGGGGGTAACTATGGCTACACCTTC.